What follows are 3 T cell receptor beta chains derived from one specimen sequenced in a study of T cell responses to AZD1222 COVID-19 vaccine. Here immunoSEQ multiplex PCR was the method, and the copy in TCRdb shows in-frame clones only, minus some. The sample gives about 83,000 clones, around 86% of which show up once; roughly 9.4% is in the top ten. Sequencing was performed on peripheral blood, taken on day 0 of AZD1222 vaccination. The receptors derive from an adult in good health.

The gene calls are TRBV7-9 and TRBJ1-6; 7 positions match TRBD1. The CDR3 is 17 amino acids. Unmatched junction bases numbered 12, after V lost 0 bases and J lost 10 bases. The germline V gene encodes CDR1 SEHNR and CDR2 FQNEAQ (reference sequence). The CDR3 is CASSLAKLQGMRSPLHF. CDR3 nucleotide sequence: TGTGCCAGCAGCTTAGCGAAATTACAGGGGATGCGGTCACCCCTCCACTTT. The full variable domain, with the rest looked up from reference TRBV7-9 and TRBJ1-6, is DTGVSQNPRHKITKRGQNVTFRCDPISEHNRLYWYRQTLGQGPEFLTYFQNEAQLEKSRLLSDRFSAERPKGSFSTLEIQRTEQGDSAMYLCASSLAKLQGMRSPLHFGNGTRLTVT.

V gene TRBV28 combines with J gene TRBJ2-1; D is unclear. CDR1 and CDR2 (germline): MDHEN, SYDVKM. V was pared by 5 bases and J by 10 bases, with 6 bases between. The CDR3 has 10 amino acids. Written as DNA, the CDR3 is TGTGCCAGCAGTCGTGGCGAGCAGTTCTTC. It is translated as CASSRGEQFF.

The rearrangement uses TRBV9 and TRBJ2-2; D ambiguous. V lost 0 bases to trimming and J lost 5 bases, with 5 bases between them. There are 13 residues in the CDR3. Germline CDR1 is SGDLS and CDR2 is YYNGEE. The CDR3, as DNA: TGTGCCAGCAGCGTAGAGCAGACCGGGGAGCTGTTTTTT. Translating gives CASSVEQTGELFF. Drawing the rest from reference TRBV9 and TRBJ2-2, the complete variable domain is DSGVTQTPKHLITATGQRVTLRCSPRSGDLSVYWYQQSLDQGLQFLIQYYNGEERAKGNILERFSAQQFPDLHSELNLSSLELGDSALYFCASSVEQTGELFFGEGSRLTVL.